Sequencing of this TCR beta chain was carried out in a study of post-analysis software for immune sequencing data. Study-wide results and caveats: Relative to controls, patients had about five TRBV segments at higher frequency, with TRBV5-6, TRBV5-1 and TRBV20-1 among these.

The V end was cut by 5 bases, the J end by 4 bases, with 6 bases between. The length of the CDR3 is 11 residues. From germline, CDR1 is SQVTM and CDR2 ANQGSEA. Built from TCR beta cDNA, the libraries had unique molecular identifiers in them. TCRdb analysed the PCR reads with MiXCR anew, one entry per CDR3 protein. The profile shows about 200,000 distinct CDR3 sequences, 25% to 30% of them singletons. With respect to this clonotype: Its antigen is still unknown.

The rearrangement joins TRBV29-1 to TRBJ2-1; D is unclear. The clonotype originates from a girl aged 2-17 years with multiple sclerosis. The sequenced sample was blood. CDR3 sequence reads: CSVYSYNEQFF. Here the CDR3 DNA reads TGCAGCGTTTACAGTTACAATGAGCAGTTCTTC.